This entry lists 5 T cell receptor beta chains sequenced from one sample in a study of PD-L1 blockade in urothelial cancer. Only in-frame clones appear in the TCRdb table, and some are missing; sequencing was by immunoSEQ multiplex PCR. The data show around 25,000 clones, around 90% seen once. The sample in question was PBMCs, obtained around atezolizumab (anti-PD-L1) treatment. The receptors originated from a man aged 45 to 65 with urothelial cancer.

This clone is deemed medium-sized. The V and J genes are TRBV18 and TRBJ2-7, with 7 nucleotides matching TRBD1. The CDR3 length is 13 residues. V dropped 5 bases and J dropped 2; count of bases not matched to a gene: 3. Germline CDR1 reads KGHSH; CDR2 reads LQKENI. CDR3 region: CASSSGQTYEQYF. The CDR3 DNA reads TGTGCCAGCTCATCGGGACAGACCTACGAGCAGTACTTC.

V and J are TRBV27 and TRBJ2-3; TRBD2 matches 9 bases. Germline lookup yields CDR1 MNHEY and CDR2 SMNVEV (reference sequence). With 2 bases clipped from V and 5 bases from J, the junction kept 5 bases outside the gene matches. The CDR3 totals 15 residues. The CDR3 region has the DNA TGTGCCAGCAGTTTAAGCGGGAGGCCGGGAGATACGCAGTATTTT. Translation: CASSLSGRPGDTQYF.

This clone appeared once. The chain joins TRBV28 to TRBJ2-7; possible D gene TRBD1, 5 bases. The CDR3 is made up of 13 amino acids. V was clipped by 7 bases and J by 4 bases, with 14 bases between them. Germline V gene data show CDR1 as MDHEN and CDR2 as SYDVKM. Written as DNA, the CDR3 is TGTGCCAGCACCACGTATGACAGATACGAGCAGTACTTC. Its translation: CASTTYDRYEQYF. Full variable domain (remainder filled in from reference TRBV28 and TRBJ2-7): DVKVTQSSRYLVKRTGEKVFLECVQDMDHENMFWYRQDPGLGLRLIYFSYDVKMKEKGDIPEGYSVSREKKERFSLILESASTNQTSMYLCASTTYDRYEQYFGPGTRLTVT.

The chain couples TRBV19 to TRBJ2-3; D possibly corresponds to TRBD2 (6 bases). Between the trimmed V and J ends, which lost 5 bases and 0 bases, there was a span of 9 bases. The CDR3 spans 14 residues. In germline, CDR1 is LNHDA, CDR2 SQIVND (reference sequence). The DNA for the CDR3 is TGTGCCAGTAGTGCGGGGTATAGCACAGATACGCAGTATTTT. It specifies CASSAGYSTDTQYF.

This rearrangement joins TRBV7-2 to TRBJ2-7; D unresolved. This CDR3 has 13 residues. Germline V gene lookup returns CDR1 SGHTA and CDR2 FQGNSA. Trimming cost V 4 bases and J 3 bases, with 10 bases left between them. CDR3 in DNA: TGTGCCAGCAGCTCGAGCCCCGGCTACGAGCAGTACTTC. Translating gives CASSSSPGYEQYF.